This T cell receptor beta chain was profiled in a study of Tregs in tolerant kidney transplant recipients. This clone was counted a single time. Libraries were prepared by immunoSEQ multiplex PCR; TCRdb keeps only in-frame clonotypes and omits some of them. This table has 50,000 or so clones, about 90% appearing once. CDR1 MNHEY and CDR2 SMNVEV come from the germline V gene (reference sequence). The trim removed 2 bases at V and 6 bases at J, leaving 12 bases unmatched. CDR3 size: 18 residues. Mixed chimerism was transient after nonmyeloablative marrow transplants from related graft donors. The source of this sequence is a human patient who received a combined kidney and bone marrow transplant. The T cells may partly be graft donor cells. V and J are TRBV27 and TRBJ1-4; TRBD1 matches at 10 bases. The specimen comprised CD8+ T cells from blood (PBMCs), sampled 24 months after the transplant. The CDR3 DNA sequence: TGTGCCAGCAGTTTAAGGGTCCCGGGACAGGGGTTCGATGAAAAACTGTTTTTT. Its protein product is CASSLRVPGQGFDEKLFF.